A single sample is the source of the 6 T cell receptor beta chains below, sequenced in a study of T cell responses to AZD1222 COVID-19 vaccine. Data came from immunoSEQ multiplex PCR; TCRdb stores just in-frame clones and leaves some out. The data hold roughly 130,000 clones, with 91% observed a single time. The specimen comprised peripheral blood, sampled 28 days after the second dose of the MenACWY control vaccine. Receptors were obtained from an adult who received the MenACWY meningococcal vaccine as a control.

This chain links TRBV28 with TRBJ2-5, with D perhaps TRBD1 (7 bases). Trimming took 4 bases from V and 5 from J, leaving 17 bases between them. CDR1 and CDR2 (germline): MDHEN, SYDVKM. This CDR3 is 15 amino acids long. The CDR3 protein is CASSSPTGRRETQYF. The CDR3 region has the DNA TGTGCCAGCAGTTCACCGACAGGGAGGAGGGAGACCCAGTACTTC.

This chain joins TRBV7-2 and TRBJ2-7; D may be TRBD1 or TRBD2 (5 bases each). V was shortened by 3 bases and J by 2 bases, with 8 bases between the two germline ends. The CDR3 totals 13 residues. Germline V gene data show CDR1 as SGHTA and CDR2 as FQGNSA. CDR3 in DNA: TGTGCCAGCAGCTTGGGGACCACCTACGAGCAGTACTTC. Translation gives CASSLGTTYEQYF.

This chain connects TRBV7-2 to TRBJ2-1; the D gene is possibly TRBD2 (6 bases). Germline V gives CDR1 SGHTA, CDR2 FQGNSA. The V gene lost 1 base and the J gene lost 6 bases, with 10 bases spanning the gap. The CDR3 contains 14 residues. CDR3 loop: CASSLDPSANEQFF. The CDR3 nucleotides read TGTGCCAGCAGCTTAGATCCTAGCGCCAATGAGCAGTTCTTC. The whole variable domain, filled in from reference TRBV7-2 and TRBJ2-1, reads GAGVSQSPSNKVTEKGKDVELRCDPISGHTALYWYRQSLGQGLEFLIYFQGNSAPDKSGLPSDRFSAERTGGSVSTLTIQRTQQEDSAVYLCASSLDPSANEQFFGPGTRLTVL.

The J gene is TRBJ1-4, the V gene TRBV28; TRBD1 is a possible D gene (5 bases). Germline V gives CDR1 MDHEN, CDR2 SYDVKM. V lost 2 bases and J 1 base, leaving 8 bases between the germline ends. The CDR3 runs to 15 residues. CDR3 protein: CASSLGGGTNEKLFF. The CDR3 region has the DNA TGTGCCAGCAGTTTAGGGGGGGGAACTAATGAAAAACTGTTTTTT. Supplemented by reference TRBV28 and TRBJ1-4, the full variable domain reads DVKVTQSSRYLVKRTGEKVFLECVQDMDHENMFWYRQDPGLGLRLIYFSYDVKMKEKGDIPEGYSVSREKKERFSLILESASTNQTSMYLCASSLGGGTNEKLFFGSGTQLSVL.

The J gene is TRBJ1-2, the V gene TRBV7-2; D gene uncertain. Germline CDR1 reads SGHTA; CDR2 reads FQGNSA. V was trimmed by 5 bases and J by 0 bases, leaving 13 bases between them. This CDR3 is 15 amino acids long. The CDR3 sequence: CASSPVPGTNYGYTF. In nucleotides, the CDR3 is TGTGCCAGCAGCCCCGTCCCGGGGACTAACTATGGCTACACCTTC.

The chain is built from TRBV2 and TRBJ1-3; 9 bases line up with TRBD1. The germline V gene encodes CDR1 SNHLY and CDR2 FYNNEI. The CDR3 loop spans 14 amino acids. J was trimmed by 2 bases and V by 6 bases; bases with no gene match: 2. DNA for the CDR3: TGTGCCAGCAGGGGGACAGGGACTGGAAACACCATATATTTT. Translating gives CASRGTGTGNTIYF.